This T cell receptor beta chain was obtained from a study of Tregs in tolerant kidney transplant recipients. Clones were sequenced by immunoSEQ multiplex PCR, and TCRdb holds only the in-frame ones, with some missing. The data contain approximately 44,000 clones, around 95% of them seen just once; the ten biggest clones take up around 0.38%. On this clone itself: Its antigen remains unidentified.

The V gene's germline CDR1 is SGHNT and CDR2 YYREEE (reference sequence). The CDR3 length is 16 residues. The V segment lost 0 bases and the J segment 4 bases; nucleotides outside the gene matches: 7. The receptor was isolated from a human donor in good health. The chain carries TRBV5-4 and TRBJ1-2; TRBD1 matches 9 bases. The material sequenced was Tregs from blood cultured with allogeneic cells. The CDR3 DNA is TGTGCCAGCAGCTTGGTTCGACAGGGGGTGGTCTATGGCTACACCTTC. Translated, it gives CASSLVRQGVVYGYTF.